Listed here is a single T cell receptor (beta chain). The CDR3 covers 12 residues. Germline-derived CDR1 and CDR2 are SQVTM and ANQGSEA. V was shortened by 5 bases and J by 0 bases, with 5 bases between the two germline ends. The table came from immunoSEQ multiplex PCR; TCRdb's copy has only in-frame clones and leaves some out. This table has around 68,000 clones, nearly 85% appearing once. These data are taken from a study of control samples from healthy donors and cancer patients. Sequencing input: blood. The chain links TRBV29-1 to TRBJ1-3; D is ambiguous. The clonotype originates from a man between 60 and 70 years old in good health. DNA of the CDR3: TGCAGCGTTTGGGCCTCTGGAAACACCATATATTTT. This codes for CSVWASGNTIYF.